This record covers a single TCR beta chain. Its antigen is currently not known. Per-nucleotide qualities are absent, and no much larger clonotype sits a single base away. The junction carries 12 bases between V and J, which are trimmed by 0 bases and 6 bases respectively. For CDR1 and CDR2, the germline V gene lists LGHNA and YNFKEQ. Taken from cysteine to phenylalanine, the CDR3 has 15 residues. Left in the record is the CDR3 DNA by itself, 45 bases read in frame from the first base. This entry is derived from a study of T cell changes during pregnancy in multiple sclerosis (dated by TCRdb to the late 2010s). For context, the study as a whole: Changes in the T cell repertoire over the course of pregnancy were examined in this study in women with multiple sclerosis.

Library prep was done by the immunoSEQ multiplex PCR assay. TCRdb re-hosts the immuneACCESS table, in-frame sequences only. Its copies lack some clones; in the studies checked, an unresolved V gene accounts for under half of them, and the cause for the rest is not known. The sample yields tens of thousands of clones; more than 80% were counted once. The ten largest clones capture around 1.2% of the sample. The TCR was taken from a female donor with multiple sclerosis, enrolled in a pregnancy study. This sequence uses TRBV4-2 and TRBJ2-4, with a weak D call of TRBD2 (6 bases match). Sequenced here: peripheral blood, sampled before pregnancy. The encoded CDR3 is CASSQDGAGINIQYF. The bases are TGTGCCAGCAGCCAAGATGGCGCGGGGATAAACATTCAGTACTTC.